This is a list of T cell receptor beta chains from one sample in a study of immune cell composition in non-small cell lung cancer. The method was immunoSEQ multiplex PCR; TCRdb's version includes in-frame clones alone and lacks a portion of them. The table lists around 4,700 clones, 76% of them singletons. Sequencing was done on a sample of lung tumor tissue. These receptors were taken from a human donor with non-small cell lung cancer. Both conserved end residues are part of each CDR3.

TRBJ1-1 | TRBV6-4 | CASSAYGNTEAFF
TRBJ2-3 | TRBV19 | CASSMTSGITDTQYF
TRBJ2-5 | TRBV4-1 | CASSHRTSTGLQETQYF
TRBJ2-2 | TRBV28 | CASSLAGLAGELFF
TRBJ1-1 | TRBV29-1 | CSVEDERGTDEAFF
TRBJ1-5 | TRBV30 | CAWSREGDQPQHF
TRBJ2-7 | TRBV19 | CASSITGTGLSEQYF
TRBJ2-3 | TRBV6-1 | CASSERVAGSKDTQYF
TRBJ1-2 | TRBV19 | CASSPTGGNGYTF
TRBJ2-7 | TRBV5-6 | CASREGGAQGAYEQYF